Presented here are 2 T cell receptor beta chains from one specimen sequenced in a study of blood T cell repertoires in COVID-19. Assay used: immunoSEQ multiplex PCR; TCRdb lists only in-frame clones, some missing. This sample has 250,000 to 350,000 clones; around 92% occur once, and the top ten carry roughly 6.7%. Specimen: peripheral blood. The receptors come from a man between 18 and 35 years old who had recovered from COVID-19.

The chain has TRBV7-2 and TRBJ2-7; a weak D match, TRBD2 (7 bases). Germline assignment: CDR1 SGHTA and CDR2 FQGNSA. Trimming took off 2 bases at V and 3 bases at J, with 11 bases between the two ends. This CDR3 spans 14 amino acids. The CDR3 region has the DNA TGTGCCAGCAGCTTACCGGGGGGCTTCTACGAGCAGTACTTC. This sequence encodes CASSLPGGFYEQYF.

This clone was observed a handful of times. The chain employs TRBV3-1 (or the pseudogene TRBV3-2) and TRBJ2-3; D remains unclear. This CDR3 is 12 amino acids long. Trimming cost V 4 bases and J 8 bases, with 10 bases left between them. The germline CDR1 and CDR2 sequences are LGHDT and YNNKEL (reference sequence). CDR3 amino acids: CASSLTSVTQYF. In DNA, the CDR3 is TGTGCCAGCAGCCTAACTTCGGTTACGCAGTATTTT.